This TCR beta chain is drawn from a study of tumor and adjacent non-tumor tissue in lung cancer. As for the study in general: There were around 11 adenocarcinoma, 2 squamous cell carcinoma and 1 small cell lung cancer cases. Study results and caveats: Top 100 clones took a larger repertoire share in normal lung. Tumor tissue had significantly higher TCR diversity than normal lung.

A modified ARM-PCR protocol with three rounds of nested PCR amplified TCRbeta. TCRdb used MiXCR to reprocess the multiplex PCR reads, holding one entry per CDR3 protein. The table lists under 140,000 distinct CDR3 sequences, over 70% of them singletons, with 20% to 25% in the top ten. The ends were cut back, 5 bases at V and 5 bases at J, with 18 bases in the middle. Germline V gene sequence: CDR1 MDHEN, CDR2 SYDVKM. The CDR3 runs to 15 residues. RNA was extracted from bulk tissue without any cell sorting. This clonotype occurred many times. The antigen is not known. The clonotype originates from a man aged 70-80 years with non-small cell lung cancer. This sequence joins TRBV28 and TRBJ2-5; perhaps TRBD1 as D (5 bases). The sample taken for sequencing was lung tumor tissue. The CDR3 sequence: CASSTFQGAEETQYF. CDR3 DNA sequence: TGTGCCAGCAGTACATTTCAGGGTGCGGAGGAGACCCAGTACTTC.